These T cell receptor beta chains were read from a single sample in a study of T cell responses to AZD1222 COVID-19 vaccine. Clones were sequenced by immunoSEQ multiplex PCR, and TCRdb holds only the in-frame ones, with some missing. The sample has about 120,000 clones, more than 85% seen once. The material was peripheral blood, obtained 28 days after the second AZD1222 dose. Every receptor here comes from an adult who received the AZD1222 COVID-19 vaccine. The conserved cysteine and the conserved F or W are not part of the CDR3 here. Fields, in order: V gene, CDR3 protein.

TRBV19 ASSTWTTDEQY
TRBV29-1 SVWTLGQPQH
TRBV18 ASSPGGGADNEQF
TRBV9 ASSVNTGLAGLTQY
TRBV7-2 ASSFNRGREKLF
TRBV9 ASSHRVAGGINTGELF
TRBV5-1 ASRPGLPEAYNSPLH
TRBV7-9 ASSPKASEGTDTQY
TRBV3-1/TRBV3-2 ASSQEWGNEQF
TRBV4-1 ASSQDGQGYEQY
TRBV7-9 ASSTIQGSLEDTQY
TRBV7-9 ASRSFAGTEAF
TRBV7-6 ASSQGTSGTYEQY
TRBV9 ASSGAGAEADTQY
TRBV6-6 ASSPLAQGTGTDTQY
TRBV3-1/TRBV3-2 ASSHRQGINYNEQF
TRBV6-6 ASSPGQGDSPLH
TRBV5-1 ASSLEVGTGILFGNTEAF
TRBV10-3 AISEPAEGGNTGELF
TRBV7-2 ASSLDRRQPQH
TRBV12-3/TRBV12-4 ASSLAHDRDPY
TRBV10-3 AISELMTGEDGYT
TRBV7-9 ASSPGYRVNTGELF
TRBV12-3/TRBV12-4 ASSFSIEQY
TRBV20-1 SASGVGTVETQY
TRBV5-1 ASSPPLGDTEAF
TRBV10-1 ASTEGVTGELF
TRBV13 ASTLTGTGGQLSSYNEQF
TRBV7-2 ASSLTREVRTQY